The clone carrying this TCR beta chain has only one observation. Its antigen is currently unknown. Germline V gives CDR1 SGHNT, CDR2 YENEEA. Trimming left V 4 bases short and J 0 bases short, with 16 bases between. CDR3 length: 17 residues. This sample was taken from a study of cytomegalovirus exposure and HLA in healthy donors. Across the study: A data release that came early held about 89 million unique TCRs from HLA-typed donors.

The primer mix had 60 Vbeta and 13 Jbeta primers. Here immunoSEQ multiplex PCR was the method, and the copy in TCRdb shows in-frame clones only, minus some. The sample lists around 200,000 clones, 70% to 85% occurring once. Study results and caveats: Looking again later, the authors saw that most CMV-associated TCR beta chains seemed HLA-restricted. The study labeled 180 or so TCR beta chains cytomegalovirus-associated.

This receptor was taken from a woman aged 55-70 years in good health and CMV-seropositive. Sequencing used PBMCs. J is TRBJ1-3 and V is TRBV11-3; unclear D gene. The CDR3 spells CASSSNSRFPSGNTIYF. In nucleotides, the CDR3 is TGTGCCAGCAGCTCTAATTCCAGGTTCCCCTCTGGAAACACCATATATTTT.